These 15 T cell receptor beta chains share one sample of origin, sequenced in a study of long-term antiretroviral therapy in people with HIV. Researchers ran immunoSEQ v3.0 at survey level. The assay was immunoSEQ multiplex PCR, and TCRdb's table has in-frame clones only and misses some. The profile covers about 17,000 clones, with roughly 96% appearing a single time and more than 1.3% taken by the ten largest. The sequencing here drew on unsorted PBMCs, taken less than 13 years after starting antiretroviral therapy. These TCRs come from a man under 40 with HIV.

The chain has TRBV5-6 and TRBJ2-4; D gene uncertain. The V gene lost 1 base and the J gene lost 6 bases, with 17 bases spanning the gap. The germline CDR1 and CDR2 sequences are SGHDT and YYEEEE. The CDR3 is 16 residues long. The CDR3 region has the DNA TGTGCCAGCAGCTTGACGGGTCAGACTTGGGGAAACATTCAGTACTTC. It translates to CASSLTGQTWGNIQYF.

A single count supports this clone. The DNA of the CDR3 is TGTGCCAGCAGTTTCTTGGGGTCGGATCAGCCCCAGCATTTT. Translating it yields CASSFLGSDQPQHF. The V and J genes are TRBV27 and TRBJ1-5; unclear D gene. V lost 3 bases and J 5 bases, leaving 11 bases between the germline ends. The germline gives CDR1 MNHEY, CDR2 SMNVEV (reference sequence). The CDR3 contains 14 residues.

This rearrangement joins TRBV5-1 to TRBJ2-1, with D possibly called TRBD1 or TRBD2 (5 bases each). The ends were cut back, 3 bases at V and 6 bases at J, with 7 bases in the middle. Germline assignment: CDR1 SGHRS and CDR2 YFSETQ. This CDR3 is 12 amino acids long. The CDR3 loop is CASSWDGNEQFF. The CDR3 DNA follows: TGCGCCAGCAGCTGGGACGGCAATGAGCAGTTCTTC. The full variable domain, completed using reference TRBV5-1 and TRBJ2-1, is KAGVTQTPRYLIKTRGQQVTLSCSPISGHRSVSWYQQTPGQGLQFLFEYFSETQRNKGNFPGRFSGRQFSNSRSEMNVSTLELGDSALYLCASSWDGNEQFFGPGTRLTVL.

The V and J genes are TRBV28 and TRBJ1-6; 10 nucleotides line up with TRBD1. The CDR3 is 16 residues long. The V segment lost 5 bases and the J segment 10 bases; nucleotides outside the gene matches: 11. CDR1 is MDHEN, CDR2 SYDVKM, per germline. In DNA form, the CDR3 reads TGTGCCAGCAGTACCCCGACAGGGGGCCTAGGATCACCCCTCCACTTT. Encoded protein: CASSTPTGGLGSPLHF.

The chain employs TRBV4-1 and TRBJ1-5; TRBD1 is a possible D gene (6 bases). Trimming took off 4 bases at V and 3 bases at J, with 10 bases between the two ends. The length of the CDR3 is 14 residues. Per germline, CDR1 MGHRA and CDR2 YSYEKL. In nucleotides, the CDR3 is TGCGCCAGCAGCCTAACAGGGAACAATCAGCCCCAGCATTTT. Encoded protein: CASSLTGNNQPQHF.

The V and J genes are TRBV6-6 and TRBJ1-3; D is undetermined. The CDR3 has 14 amino acids. Deletions cut 2 bases from V and 4 bases from J, with 9 bases between. Germline V CDR1 and CDR2: MNHNY, SVGAGI (reference sequence). CDR3 in DNA: TGTGCCAGCAGTTACGACGGGGAGGGAAACACCATATATTTT. Residues: CASSYDGEGNTIYF.

V is TRBV21-1 and J is TRBJ1-5; the table assigns TRBD1, which was not confirmed against the DNA. TRBV21-1 is assigned pseudogene status. The CDR3 is 17 residues long. This chain's CDR3 is CASASTEPGQNNQPQHF. The CDR3 coding sequence is TGTGCCAGCGCCTCAACTGAACCGGGACAGAACAATCAGCCCCAGCATTTT.

V is TRBV10-3 and J is TRBJ1-6; TRBD1 might be the D (6 bases). This CDR3 has 16 residues. Germline V gives CDR1 ENHRY, CDR2 SYGVKD. Trimming cost V 6 bases and J 9 bases, with 21 bases left between them. The CDR3 DNA follows: TGTGCCATCAGACGCGACGGACAGAGGGGGAGTTCACCCCTCCACTTT. This translates into CAIRRDGQRGSSPLHF.

The chain is built from TRBV2 and TRBJ1-6; weak D call: TRBD1 (5 bases). Germline loops: CDR1 SNHLY, CDR2 FYNNEI. The ends were cut back, 6 bases at V and 5 bases at J, with 11 bases in the middle. The CDR3 is 14 residues long. This CDR3 is CASRGDWNNSPLHF. The DNA of the CDR3 is TGTGCCAGCAGGGGGGACTGGAATAATTCACCCCTCCACTTT.

This clone was observed a single time. The V gene is TRBV25-1, the J gene TRBJ2-3, with 8 bases fitting TRBD2. Germline trimming cut 3 bases from V and 2 bases from J; bases unmatched to any gene: 4. The CDR3 has 15 residues. Germline CDR1 reads MGHDK; CDR2 reads SYGVNS. This chain's CDR3 is CASSEKAGATDTQYF. The CDR3 region has the DNA TGTGCCAGCAGTGAGAAAGCGGGGGCCACAGATACGCAGTATTTT.

This rearrangement joins TRBV5-1 to TRBJ1-4; 8 bases are a match to TRBD1. The CDR3 loop spans 12 amino acids. Germline CDR1 and CDR2: SGHRS and YFSETQ. After removal of 7 bases from V and 10 bases from J, the junction contained 6 bases not matched to a gene. The CDR3 nucleotides read TGCGCCAGCGGGACAGGCGGGGGAAAACTGTTTTTT. The encoded protein is CASGTGGGKLFF.

This chain links TRBV4-1 with TRBJ2-5; possibly TRBD1 for D (6 bases). Looked up from germline, CDR1 is MGHRA and CDR2 is YSYEKL. This CDR3 contains 15 residues. Trimming removed 0 bases at V and 3 bases at J, with 11 bases between. The CDR3 spells CASSQERQVEETQYF. The CDR3 DNA reads as TGCGCCAGCAGCCAAGAACGACAGGTAGAAGAGACCCAGTACTTC.

V and J are TRBV19 and TRBJ2-2; 7 bases agree with TRBD2. Germline CDR1 reads LNHDA; CDR2 reads SQIVND (reference sequence). The CDR3 is 15 residues long. The V gene end was trimmed by 8 bases and the J gene end by 7 bases; junction bases not matched to a gene: 13. The CDR3 loop reads CASEPPSAGDGELFF. The CDR3 bases are TGTGCCAGTGAGCCCCCCTCGGCGGGGGACGGGGAGCTGTTTTTT.

The CDR3 protein is CASSPRAASNNSPLHF. CDR3 coding DNA: TGCGCCAGCAGCCCGAGGGCAGCCAGCAATAATTCACCCCTCCACTTT. The chain links TRBV5-1 to TRBJ1-6, with D unclear. The CDR3 totals 16 residues. The germline V and J ends were trimmed by 4 bases and 5 bases, with 16 bases remaining between them. Germline-derived CDR1 and CDR2 are SGHRS and YFSETQ.

This chain joins TRBV4-1 and TRBJ1-4, with a possible D match to TRBD1 (6 bases). This CDR3 is built from 15 residues. Germline values: CDR1 MGHRA, CDR2 YSYEKL. Deletions cut 9 bases from V and 0 bases from J, with 14 bases between. CDR3 nucleotides: TGCGCCAGTATGGGGGCGGCGGCAACTAATGAAAAACTGTTTTTT. This codes for CASMGAAATNEKLFF.